The 10 T cell receptor beta chains below were found in one sample sequenced in a study of T cell repertoires in cytomegalovirus infection. TCRdb re-called the reads with MiXCR, one entry per CDR3 protein. The sample has roughly 640,000 distinct CDR3 sequences; 24% are singletons. The source material was CD8+ T cells from PBMCs. The receptor source for this set is a human donor in good health (CMV status not recorded). Some clones in this sample may be carry-over from other donors' samples.

This rearrangement joins TRBV25-1 to TRBJ1-4; the D is unclear. The CDR3 loop spans 15 amino acids. CDR1 is MGHDK, CDR2 SYGVNS, per germline. V was pared by 4 bases and J by 2 bases, with 11 bases between. The CDR3 DNA reads as TGTGCCAGCAGTGGGAGCGGAGGCACTAATGAAAAACTGTTTTTT. Its translation: CASSGSGGTNEKLFF.

The rearrangement uses TRBV7-9 and TRBJ1-1; D is unresolved. Trimming pared 1 base from V and 3 bases from J, leaving 12 bases between. Per the germline V gene, CDR1 is SEHNR and CDR2 is FQNEAQ (reference sequence). This CDR3 comprises 15 residues. For the CDR3, the DNA is TGTGCCAGCAGCTTAGAAGGACGGTCAGACACTGAAGCTTTCTTT. It translates to CASSLEGRSDTEAFF.

This chain joins TRBV19 and TRBJ1-1; D is ambiguous. Per the germline V gene, CDR1 is LNHDA and CDR2 is SQIVND (reference sequence). V was pared by 5 bases and J by 5 bases, with 12 bases between. This CDR3 region has 13 residues. CDR3 DNA sequence: TGTGCCAGTAGTGGCGCGGCCCGGACTGAAGCTTTCTTT. The encoded protein is CASSGAARTEAFF.

This clonotype was picked up many times. The chain uses TRBV7-4 and TRBJ1-4, with 10 bases aligning to TRBD1. CDR3 size: 17 residues. CDR1 SGHVT and CDR2 SQSDAQ come from the germline V gene. The V and J ends lost 5 bases and 0 bases, in that order; junction bases with no gene match: 6. CDR3 bases: TGTGCCAGCAGCACCCGGGACAGGGGTGCAACTAATGAAAAACTGTTTTTT. The encoded protein is CASSTRDRGATNEKLFF.

This clonotype has only one observation. This rearrangement joins TRBV10-3 to TRBJ2-1; the D call may be TRBD1 or TRBD2 (5 bases each). Germline V gives CDR1 ENHRY, CDR2 SYGVKD. The CDR3 runs to 14 residues. V was trimmed by 8 bases and J by 5 bases, leaving 16 bases between them. The CDR3 coding sequence is TGTGCCATCGGGACGATGAATAGCCACAATGAGCAGTTCTTC. It encodes CAIGTMNSHNEQFF.

About this clonotype: A much more abundant neighbour one base away suggests this may be a read error. The J gene is TRBJ1-2, the V gene TRBV7-6; D not resolved. The CDR3 contains 12 residues. CDR1 and CDR2 from the germline V gene are SGHVS and FNYEAQ. The CDR3 region has the DNA TGTGTCAGCAGCGGCACTAACTATGGCTACACCTTC. Protein product: CVSSGTNYGYTF.

J is TRBJ2-3 and V is TRBV12-3 or TRBV12-4; D not resolved. The V gene lost 5 bases and the J gene lost 3 bases, with 15 bases spanning the gap. This CDR3 region has 15 residues. In DNA, the CDR3 is TGTGCCAGCAGTCCCGAAGCCGACTTAACAGATACGCAGTATTTT. Translated: CASSPEADLTDTQYF.

The genes are TRBV20-1 and TRBJ1-2, with D unresolved. The CDR3 is 17 amino acids. Germline CDR1 and CDR2: DFQATT and SNEGSKA (reference sequence). The ends were cut back, 0 bases at V and 2 bases at J, with 19 bases in the middle. The CDR3 DNA follows: TGCAGTGCTAGAGATCGGAAAGGAGACACTCTCAACTATGGCTACACCTTC. This codes for CSARDRKGDTLNYGYTF.

The chain combines TRBV7-9 with TRBJ1-5; a possible D gene is TRBD1 (5 bases). Germline CDR1 SEHNR, CDR2 FQNEAQ (reference sequence). The CDR3 sequence is 14 residues long. Between the trimmed V and J ends, which lost 5 bases and 5 bases, there was a span of 13 bases. The CDR3 protein is CASSPGTVHQPQHF. CDR3 bases: TGTGCCAGCAGCCCCGGGACCGTCCATCAGCCCCAGCATTTT.

J is TRBJ2-2 and V is TRBV2; D gene unclear. This CDR3 is built from 12 residues. CDR1 is SNHLY, CDR2 FYNNEI, per germline. With 6 bases removed from V and 4 bases from J, the gap between germline ends came to 6 bases. CDR3 bases: TGTGCCAGCAGGGTTAGCACCGGGGAGCTGTTTTTT. It specifies CASRVSTGELFF.